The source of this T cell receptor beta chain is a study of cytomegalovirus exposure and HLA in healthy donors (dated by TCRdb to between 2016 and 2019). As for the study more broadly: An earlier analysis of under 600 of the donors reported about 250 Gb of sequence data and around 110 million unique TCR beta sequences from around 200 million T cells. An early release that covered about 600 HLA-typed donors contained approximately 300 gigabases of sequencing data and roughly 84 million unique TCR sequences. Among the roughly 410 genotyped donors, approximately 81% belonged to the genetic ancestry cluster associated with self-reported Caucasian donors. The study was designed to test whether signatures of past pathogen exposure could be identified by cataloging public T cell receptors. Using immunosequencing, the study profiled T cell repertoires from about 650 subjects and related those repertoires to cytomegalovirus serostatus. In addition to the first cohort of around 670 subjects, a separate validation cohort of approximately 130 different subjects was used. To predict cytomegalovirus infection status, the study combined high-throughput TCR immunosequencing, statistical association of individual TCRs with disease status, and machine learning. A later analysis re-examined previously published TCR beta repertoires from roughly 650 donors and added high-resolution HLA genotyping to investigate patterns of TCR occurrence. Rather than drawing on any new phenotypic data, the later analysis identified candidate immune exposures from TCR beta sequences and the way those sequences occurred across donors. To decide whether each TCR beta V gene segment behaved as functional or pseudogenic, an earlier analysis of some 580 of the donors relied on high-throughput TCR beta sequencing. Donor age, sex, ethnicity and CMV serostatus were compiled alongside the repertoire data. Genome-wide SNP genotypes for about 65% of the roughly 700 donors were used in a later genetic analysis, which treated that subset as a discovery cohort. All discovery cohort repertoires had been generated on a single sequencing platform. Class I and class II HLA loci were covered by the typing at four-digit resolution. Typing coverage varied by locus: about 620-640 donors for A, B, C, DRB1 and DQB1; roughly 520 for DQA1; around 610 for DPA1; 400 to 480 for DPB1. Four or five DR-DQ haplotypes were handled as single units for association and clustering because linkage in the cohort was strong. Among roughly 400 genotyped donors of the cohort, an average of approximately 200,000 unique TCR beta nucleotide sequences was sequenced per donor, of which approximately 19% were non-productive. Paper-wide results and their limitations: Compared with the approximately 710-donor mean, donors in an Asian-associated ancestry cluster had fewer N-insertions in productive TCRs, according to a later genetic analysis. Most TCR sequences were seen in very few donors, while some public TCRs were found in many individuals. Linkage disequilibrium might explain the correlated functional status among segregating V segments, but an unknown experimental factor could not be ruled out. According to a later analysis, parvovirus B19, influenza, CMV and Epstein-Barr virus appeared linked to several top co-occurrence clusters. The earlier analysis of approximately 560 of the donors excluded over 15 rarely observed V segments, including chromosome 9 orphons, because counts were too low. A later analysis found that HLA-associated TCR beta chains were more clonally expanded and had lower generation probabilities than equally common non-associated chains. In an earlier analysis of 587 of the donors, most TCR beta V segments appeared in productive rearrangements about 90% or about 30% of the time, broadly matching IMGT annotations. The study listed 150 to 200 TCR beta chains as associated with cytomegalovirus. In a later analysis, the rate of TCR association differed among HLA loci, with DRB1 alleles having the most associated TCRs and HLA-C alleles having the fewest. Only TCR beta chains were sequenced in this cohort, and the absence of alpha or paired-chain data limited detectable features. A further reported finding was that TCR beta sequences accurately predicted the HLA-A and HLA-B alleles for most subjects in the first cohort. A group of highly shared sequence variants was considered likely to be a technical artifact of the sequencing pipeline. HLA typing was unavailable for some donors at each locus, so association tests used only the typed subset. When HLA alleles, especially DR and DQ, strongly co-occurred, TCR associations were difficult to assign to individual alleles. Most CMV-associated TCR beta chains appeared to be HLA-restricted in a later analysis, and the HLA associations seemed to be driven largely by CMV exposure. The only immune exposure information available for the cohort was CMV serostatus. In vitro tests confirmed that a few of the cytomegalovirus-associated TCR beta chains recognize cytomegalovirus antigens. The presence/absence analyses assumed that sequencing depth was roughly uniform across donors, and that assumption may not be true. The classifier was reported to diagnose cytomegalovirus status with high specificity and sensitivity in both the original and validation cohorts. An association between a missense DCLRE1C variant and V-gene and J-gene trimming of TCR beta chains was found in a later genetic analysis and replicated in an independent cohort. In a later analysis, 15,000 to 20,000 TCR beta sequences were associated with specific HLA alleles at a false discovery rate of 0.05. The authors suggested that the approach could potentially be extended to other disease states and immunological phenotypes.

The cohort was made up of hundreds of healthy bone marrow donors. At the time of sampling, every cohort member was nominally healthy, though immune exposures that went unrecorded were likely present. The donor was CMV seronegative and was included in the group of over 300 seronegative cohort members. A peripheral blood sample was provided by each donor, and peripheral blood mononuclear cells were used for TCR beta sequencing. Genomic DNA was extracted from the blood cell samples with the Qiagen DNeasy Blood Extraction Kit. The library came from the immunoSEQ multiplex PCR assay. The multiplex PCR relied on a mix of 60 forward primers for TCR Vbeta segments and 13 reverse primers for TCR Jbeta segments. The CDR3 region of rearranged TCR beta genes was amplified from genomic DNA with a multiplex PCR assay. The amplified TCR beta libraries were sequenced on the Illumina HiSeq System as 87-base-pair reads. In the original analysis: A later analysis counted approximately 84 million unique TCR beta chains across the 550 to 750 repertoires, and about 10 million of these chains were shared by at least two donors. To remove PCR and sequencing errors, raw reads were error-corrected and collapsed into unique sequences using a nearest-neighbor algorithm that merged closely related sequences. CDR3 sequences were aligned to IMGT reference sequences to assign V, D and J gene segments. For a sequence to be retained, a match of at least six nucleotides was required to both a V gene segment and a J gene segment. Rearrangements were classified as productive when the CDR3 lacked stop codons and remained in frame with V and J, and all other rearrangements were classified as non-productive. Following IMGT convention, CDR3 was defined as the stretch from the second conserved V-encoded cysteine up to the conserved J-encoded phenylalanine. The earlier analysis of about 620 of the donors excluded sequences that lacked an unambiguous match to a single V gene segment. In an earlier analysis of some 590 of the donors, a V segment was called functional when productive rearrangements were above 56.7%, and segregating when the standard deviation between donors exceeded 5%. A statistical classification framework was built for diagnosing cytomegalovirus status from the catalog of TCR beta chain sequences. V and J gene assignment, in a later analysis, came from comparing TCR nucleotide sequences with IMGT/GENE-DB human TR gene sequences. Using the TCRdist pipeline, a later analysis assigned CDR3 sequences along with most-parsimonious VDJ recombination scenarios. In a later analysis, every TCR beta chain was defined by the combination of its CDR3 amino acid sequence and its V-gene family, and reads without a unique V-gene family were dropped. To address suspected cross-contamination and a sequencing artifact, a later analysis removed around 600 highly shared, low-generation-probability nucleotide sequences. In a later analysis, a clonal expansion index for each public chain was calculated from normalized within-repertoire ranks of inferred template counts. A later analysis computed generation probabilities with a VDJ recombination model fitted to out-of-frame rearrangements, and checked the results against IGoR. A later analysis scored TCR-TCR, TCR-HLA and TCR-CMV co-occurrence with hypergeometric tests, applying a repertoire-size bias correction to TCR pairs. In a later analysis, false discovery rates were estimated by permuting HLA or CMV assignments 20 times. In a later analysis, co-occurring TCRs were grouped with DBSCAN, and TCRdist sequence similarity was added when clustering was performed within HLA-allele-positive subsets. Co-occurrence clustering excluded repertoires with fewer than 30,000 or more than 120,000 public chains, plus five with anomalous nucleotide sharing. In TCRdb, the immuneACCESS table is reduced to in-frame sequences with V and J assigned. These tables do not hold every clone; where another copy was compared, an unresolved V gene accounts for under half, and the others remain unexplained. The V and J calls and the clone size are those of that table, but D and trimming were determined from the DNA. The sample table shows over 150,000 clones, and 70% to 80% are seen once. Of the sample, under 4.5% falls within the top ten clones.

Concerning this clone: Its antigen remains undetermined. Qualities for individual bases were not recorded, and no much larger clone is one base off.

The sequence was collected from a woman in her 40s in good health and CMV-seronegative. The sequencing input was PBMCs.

The DNA reads as follows: TGCGCCAGCAGGGCTACAGGGGGCGCGCTCCCCAATGAAAAACTGTTTTTT. This codes for CASRATGGALPNEKLFF. This chain is built from TRBV5-1 and TRBJ1-4, with 9 central nucleotides matching TRBD1. The CDR3 starts with the cysteine, ends with the phenylalanine, and has 17 residues. Only the CDR3 portion is preserved as DNA: 51 bases, with reading frame beginning at the first base. V trim: 5 bases; J trim: 5 bases; unmatched bases: 13. In the germline V gene, CDR1 corresponds to SGHRS and CDR2 to YFSETQ.